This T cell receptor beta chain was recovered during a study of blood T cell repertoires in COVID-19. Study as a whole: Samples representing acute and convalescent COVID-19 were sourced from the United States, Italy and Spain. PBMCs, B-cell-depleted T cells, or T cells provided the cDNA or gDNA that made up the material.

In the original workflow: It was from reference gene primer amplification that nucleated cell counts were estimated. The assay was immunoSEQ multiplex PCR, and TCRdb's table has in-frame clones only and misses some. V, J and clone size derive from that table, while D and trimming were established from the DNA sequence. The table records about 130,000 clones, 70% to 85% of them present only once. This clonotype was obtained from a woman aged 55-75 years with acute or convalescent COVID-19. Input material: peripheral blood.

CDR3 loop: CASSLDVPTIEAFF. CDR3 DNA: TGTGCCAGCAGCTTAGATGTACCCACTATTGAAGCTTTCTTT. The chain joins TRBV11-3 to TRBJ1-1; D is uncertain. Trimming shortened V by 0 bases and J by 7 bases, and 12 bases separated the two germline ends. Germline-derived CDR1 and CDR2 are SGHNT and YENEEA. This CDR3 is 14 amino acids long.